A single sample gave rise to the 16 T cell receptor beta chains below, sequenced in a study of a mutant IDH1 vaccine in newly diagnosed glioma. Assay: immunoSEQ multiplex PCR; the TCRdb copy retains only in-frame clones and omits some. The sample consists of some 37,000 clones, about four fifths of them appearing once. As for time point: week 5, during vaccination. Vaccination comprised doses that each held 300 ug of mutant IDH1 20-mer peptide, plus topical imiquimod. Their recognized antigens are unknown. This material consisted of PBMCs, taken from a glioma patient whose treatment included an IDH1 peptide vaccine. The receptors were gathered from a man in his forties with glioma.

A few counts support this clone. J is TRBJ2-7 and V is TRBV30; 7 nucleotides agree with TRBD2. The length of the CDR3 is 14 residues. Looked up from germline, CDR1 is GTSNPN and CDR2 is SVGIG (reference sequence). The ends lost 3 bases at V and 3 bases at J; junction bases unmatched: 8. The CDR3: CAWRAYGGIYEQYF. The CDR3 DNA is TGTGCCTGGAGAGCCTACGGGGGGATCTACGAGCAGTACTTC.

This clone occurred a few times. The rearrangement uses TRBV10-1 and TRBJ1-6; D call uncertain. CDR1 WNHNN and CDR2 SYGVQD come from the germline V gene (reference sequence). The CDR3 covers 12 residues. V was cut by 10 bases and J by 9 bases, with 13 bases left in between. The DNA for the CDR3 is TGCGCCACCGGTGACGGGAGTTCACCCCTCCACTTT. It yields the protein CATGDGSSPLHF.

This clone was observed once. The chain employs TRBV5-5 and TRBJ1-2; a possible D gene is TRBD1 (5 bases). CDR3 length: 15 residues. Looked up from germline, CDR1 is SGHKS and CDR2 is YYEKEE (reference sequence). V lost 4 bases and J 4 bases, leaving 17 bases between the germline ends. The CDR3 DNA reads TGTGCCAGCAGCACAGGAGGGGCGGCCCTCTATGGCTACACCTTC. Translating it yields CASSTGGAALYGYTF.

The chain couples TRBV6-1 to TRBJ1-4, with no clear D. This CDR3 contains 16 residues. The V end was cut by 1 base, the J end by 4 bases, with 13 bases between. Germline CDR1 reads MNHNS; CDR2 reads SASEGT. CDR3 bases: TGTGCCAGCAGTGAAGGTGCGAGGGCCTTTAATGAAAAACTGTTTTTT. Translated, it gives CASSEGARAFNEKLFF.

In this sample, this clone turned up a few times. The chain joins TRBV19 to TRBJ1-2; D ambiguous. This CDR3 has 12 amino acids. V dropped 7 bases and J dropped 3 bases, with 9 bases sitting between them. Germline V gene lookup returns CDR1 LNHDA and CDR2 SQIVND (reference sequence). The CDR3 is CASKYSDYGYTF. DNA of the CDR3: TGTGCCAGTAAATACAGCGACTATGGCTACACCTTC.

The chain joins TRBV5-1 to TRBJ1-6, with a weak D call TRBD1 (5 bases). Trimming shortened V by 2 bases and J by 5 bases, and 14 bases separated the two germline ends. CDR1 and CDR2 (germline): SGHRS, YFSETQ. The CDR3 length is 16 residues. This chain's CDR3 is CASSFGRQPNNSPLHF. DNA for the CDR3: TGCGCCAGCAGCTTTGGGAGACAGCCCAATAATTCACCCCTCCACTTT.

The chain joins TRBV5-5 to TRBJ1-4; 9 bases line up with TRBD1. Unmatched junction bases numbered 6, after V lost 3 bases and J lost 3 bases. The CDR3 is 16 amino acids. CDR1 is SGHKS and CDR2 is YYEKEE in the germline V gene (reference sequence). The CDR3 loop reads CASSSDRGFPNEKLFF. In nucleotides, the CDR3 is TGTGCCAGCAGCTCGGACAGGGGCTTCCCTAATGAAAAACTGTTTTTT.

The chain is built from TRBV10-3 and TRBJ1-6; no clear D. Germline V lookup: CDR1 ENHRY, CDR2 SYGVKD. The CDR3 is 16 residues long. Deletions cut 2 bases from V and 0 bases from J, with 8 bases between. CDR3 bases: TGTGCCATCAGTGAGGGTGAGGGCTCCTATAATTCACCCCTCCACTTT. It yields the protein CAISEGEGSYNSPLHF.

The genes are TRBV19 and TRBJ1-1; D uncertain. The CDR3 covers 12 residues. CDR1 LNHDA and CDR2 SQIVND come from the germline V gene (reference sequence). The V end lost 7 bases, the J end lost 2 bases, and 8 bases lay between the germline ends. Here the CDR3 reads CASKDPNTEAFF. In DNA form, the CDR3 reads TGTGCCAGTAAGGATCCCAACACTGAAGCTTTCTTT.

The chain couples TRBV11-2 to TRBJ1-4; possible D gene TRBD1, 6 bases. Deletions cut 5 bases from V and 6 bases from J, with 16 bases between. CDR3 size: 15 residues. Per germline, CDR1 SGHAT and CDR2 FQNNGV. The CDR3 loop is CASSAWGGLHEKLFF. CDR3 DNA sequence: TGTGCCAGCAGCGCTTGGGGGGGGCTTCATGAAAAACTGTTTTTT. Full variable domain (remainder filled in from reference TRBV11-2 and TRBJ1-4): EAGVAQSPRYKIIEKRQSVAFWCNPISGHATLYWYQQILGQGPKLLIQFQNNGVVDDSQLPKDRFSAERLKGVDSTLKIQPAKLEDSAVYLCASSAWGGLHEKLFFGSGTQLSVL.

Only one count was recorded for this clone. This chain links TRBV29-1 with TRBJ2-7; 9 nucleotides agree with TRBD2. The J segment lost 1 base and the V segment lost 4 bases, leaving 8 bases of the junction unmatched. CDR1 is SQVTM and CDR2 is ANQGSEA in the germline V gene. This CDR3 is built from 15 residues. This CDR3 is CSVVTTSGLSYEQYF. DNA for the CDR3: TGCAGCGTTGTAACCACTAGCGGGCTTTCCTACGAGCAGTACTTC.

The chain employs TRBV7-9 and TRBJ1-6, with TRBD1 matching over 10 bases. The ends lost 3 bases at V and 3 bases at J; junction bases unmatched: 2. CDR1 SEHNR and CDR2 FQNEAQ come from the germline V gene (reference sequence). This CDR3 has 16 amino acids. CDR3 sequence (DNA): TGTGCCAGCAGCTTGGGACAGGGGTTCTATAATTCACCCCTCCACTTT. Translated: CASSLGQGFYNSPLHF.

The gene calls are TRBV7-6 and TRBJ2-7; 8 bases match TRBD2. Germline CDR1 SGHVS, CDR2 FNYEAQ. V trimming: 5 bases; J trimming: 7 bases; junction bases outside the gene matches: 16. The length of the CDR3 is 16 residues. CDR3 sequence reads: CASSPAGAGGQGEQYF. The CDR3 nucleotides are TGTGCCAGCAGCCCGGCCGGGGCGGGGGGTCAGGGGGAGCAGTACTTC.

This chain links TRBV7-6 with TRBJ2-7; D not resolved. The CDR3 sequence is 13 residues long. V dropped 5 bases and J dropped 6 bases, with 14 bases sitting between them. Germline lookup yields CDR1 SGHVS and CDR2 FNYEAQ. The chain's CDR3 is CASSPVPTSEQYF. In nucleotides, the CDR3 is TGTGCCAGCAGCCCCGTTCCCACGAGCGAGCAGTACTTC.

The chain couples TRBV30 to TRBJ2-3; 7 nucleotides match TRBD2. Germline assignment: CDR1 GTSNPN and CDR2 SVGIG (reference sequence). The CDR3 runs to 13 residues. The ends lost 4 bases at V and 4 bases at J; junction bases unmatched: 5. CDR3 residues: CAWTRLAADTQYF. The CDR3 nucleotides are TGTGCCTGGACTCGGCTAGCGGCAGATACGCAGTATTTT. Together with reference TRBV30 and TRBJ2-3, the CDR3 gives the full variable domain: SQTIHQWPATLVQPVGSPLSLECTVEGTSNPNLYWYRQAAGRGLQLLFYSVGIGQISSEVPQNLSASRPQDRQFILSSKKLLLSDSGFYLCAWTRLAADTQYFGPGTRLTVL.

The CDR3 reads CASSQGGTANEKLFF. The CDR3 DNA follows: TGTGCCAGCAGCCAAGGGGGTACGGCTAATGAAAAACTGTTTTTT. The V call is TRBV7-2, the J call TRBJ1-4, with D maybe TRBD1 (6 bases). Germline V CDR1 and CDR2: SGHTA, FQGNSA. There are 15 residues in the CDR3. Between the trimmed V and J ends, which lost 5 bases and 3 bases, there was a span of 13 bases.